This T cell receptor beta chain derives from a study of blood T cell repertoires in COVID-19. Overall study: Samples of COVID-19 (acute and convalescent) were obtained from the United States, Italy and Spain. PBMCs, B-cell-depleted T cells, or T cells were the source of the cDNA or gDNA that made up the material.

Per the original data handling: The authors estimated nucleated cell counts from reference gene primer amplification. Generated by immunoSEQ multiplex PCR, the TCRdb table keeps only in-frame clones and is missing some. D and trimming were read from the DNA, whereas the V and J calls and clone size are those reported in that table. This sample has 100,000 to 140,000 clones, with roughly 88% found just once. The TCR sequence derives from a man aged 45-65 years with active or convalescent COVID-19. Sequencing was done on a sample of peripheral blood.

This CDR3 reads CASLTGLEDNEQFF. The CDR3 nucleotides are TGTGCCAGTCTAACGGGACTAGAAGACAATGAGCAGTTCTTC. This chain joins TRBV2 and TRBJ2-1, with 8 bases matching TRBD2. Losses at the gene ends were 9 bases for V and 5 bases for J; bases not matched to a gene: 9. The CDR3 has 14 residues. Germline CDR1 SNHLY, CDR2 FYNNEI.